This TCR beta chain was retrieved from a study of beta chain features in type 1 diabetes. About the study: Examined across all samples were some 99 million sorted cells.

Every donor provided one heparinised blood draw, which averaged around 120 mL. CD45RO/CCR7/CD25/CD127/CD95/CD27 staining was used to isolate CD4+ naive, central memory, regulatory and stem cell-like memory cells by sorting. Each population that was sorted was more than 98% pure. This clone has only a few counts. Isolated RNA was reverse transcribed in full, so expressed TCRB transcripts were sequenced. Libraries were prepared by immunoSEQ multiplex PCR; TCRdb keeps only in-frame clonotypes and omits some of them. This sample has just over 600,000 clones, with less than 20% found just once. The V end was cut by 4 bases, the J end by 2 bases, with 12 bases between. In germline, CDR1 is ENHRY, CDR2 SYGVKD. There are 15 residues in the CDR3.

Specimen: naive CD4+ T cells from blood. The origin of this receptor is a man between 18 and 29 years old in good health. This chain uses TRBV10-3 with TRBJ2-1; possibly TRBD2 for D (6 bases). For the CDR3, the DNA is TGTGCCATCAGTGGCGGGCTAGCGACCTACAATGAGCAGTTCTTC. This encodes CAISGGLATYNEQFF.